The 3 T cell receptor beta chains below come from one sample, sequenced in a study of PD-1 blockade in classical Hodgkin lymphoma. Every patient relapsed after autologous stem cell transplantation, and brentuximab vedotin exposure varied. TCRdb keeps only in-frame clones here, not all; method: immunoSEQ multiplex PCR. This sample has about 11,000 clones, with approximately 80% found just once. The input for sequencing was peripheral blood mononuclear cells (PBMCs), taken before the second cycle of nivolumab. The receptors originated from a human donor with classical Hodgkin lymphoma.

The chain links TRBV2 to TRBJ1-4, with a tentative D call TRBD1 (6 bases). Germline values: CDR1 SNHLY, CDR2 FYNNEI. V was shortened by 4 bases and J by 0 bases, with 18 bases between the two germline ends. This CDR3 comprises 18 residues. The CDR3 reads CASSARTDTPSTNEKLFF. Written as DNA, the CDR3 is TGTGCCAGCAGTGCCCGGACAGATACCCCCTCAACTAATGAAAAACTGTTTTTT.

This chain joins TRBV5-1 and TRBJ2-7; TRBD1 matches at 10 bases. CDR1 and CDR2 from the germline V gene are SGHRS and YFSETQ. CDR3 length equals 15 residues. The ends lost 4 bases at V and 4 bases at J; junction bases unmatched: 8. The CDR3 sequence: CASSPRTGGGYEQYF. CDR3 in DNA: TGCGCCAGCAGCCCGAGGACAGGGGGTGGGTACGAGCAGTACTTC.

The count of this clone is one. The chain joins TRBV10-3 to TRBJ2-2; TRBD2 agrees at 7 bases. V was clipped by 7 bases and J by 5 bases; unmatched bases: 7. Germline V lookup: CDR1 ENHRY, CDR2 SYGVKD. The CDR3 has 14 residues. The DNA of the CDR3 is TGTGCCATCAACGGGGGAGGGCCGACCGGGGAGCTGTTTTTT. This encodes CAINGGGPTGELFF.